The T cell receptor (beta chain) described here comes from a study of CD8+CD57+ T cells in acquired aplastic anemia. The germline V gene has CDR1 SGHTA and CDR2 FQGTGA. The CDR3 covers 12 residues. The V end lost 5 bases, the J end lost 9 bases, and 13 bases lay between the germline ends. Genomic DNA, the template, was used for profiling of the TCR beta VDJ and CDR3. TCRdb redid the calling of the reads with MiXCR, one entry per CDR3 protein. The sample records some 150,000 distinct CDR3 sequences, 70% to 75% being singletons. Previously, flow cytometry had revealed CD8+CD57+ cell expansion in the patients chosen for sequencing.

Sequenced sample: sorted CD4+, CD8+, or CD8+CD57+ T cells (not recorded which) from PBMCs. The V call is TRBV7-3, the J call TRBJ2-5, with D possibly matching TRBD2 (5 bases). This receptor was identified in a human donor with aplastic anemia. CDR3 residues: CASSRDGKAQYF. CDR3 sequence (DNA): TGTGCCAGCAGCCGCGACGGGAAGGCCCAGTACTTC.